Each of the 18 T cell receptor beta chains below was sequenced from the same sample in a study of blood T cell repertoires in COVID-19 (dated by TCRdb to 2020 to 2022). Library prep was done by the immunoSEQ multiplex PCR assay. This immuneACCESS table, as held by TCRdb, lists in-frame sequences with V and J called but not all clones. Of the missing ones, under half trace to an unresolved V gene in checked studies; the others have no known cause. The sample table shows approximately 41,000 clones, and around 90% are seen once. The ten largest account for roughly a fifth of the sample. The sample consisted of peripheral blood. These receptors were collected from a man aged 50-60 years with active COVID-19.

The chain couples TRBV6-6 to TRBJ1-2; TRBD1 matches 11 bases. The V and J ends lost 0 bases and 6 bases, in that order; junction bases with no gene match: 3. This CDR3 comprises 15 residues. Germline V gives CDR1 MNHNY, CDR2 SVGAGI (reference sequence). The CDR3, as DNA: TGTGCCAGCAGTTACTCGGGGACAGGGGGGGATGGCTACACCTTC. Protein sequence: CASSYSGTGGDGYTF.

The CDR3 bases are TGTGCCAGCAGCTTTATCGAGGGGCGGGACGCTTTCTTT. It is translated as CASSFIEGRDAFF. This rearrangement joins TRBV9 to TRBJ1-1; perhaps TRBD1 as D (5 bases). Trimming stripped 4 bases from V and 11 bases from J, with 18 bases between. The CDR3 contains 13 residues. CDR1 is SGDLS and CDR2 is YYNGEE in the germline V gene.

This chain joins TRBV24-1 and TRBJ2-1, with TRBD2 identical over 9 bases. Trimming removed 2 bases from V and 10 bases from J; junction bases left unmatched: 11. CDR1 KGHDR and CDR2 SFDVKD come from the germline V gene. CDR3 length: 16 amino acids. CDR3 sequence (DNA): TGTGCCACCAGTGATTCCCGAACCGCCCTAGCGGGGGAGCAGTTCTTC. Protein sequence: CATSDSRTALAGEQFF.

This clone was counted between two and nine times. CDR3 DNA sequence: TGTGCCAGCAGCTTACCGACAGGGGGAAACACCATATATTTT. Residues: CASSLPTGGNTIYF. J is TRBJ1-3 and V is TRBV5-5; 7 bases fit TRBD1. Germline V CDR1 and CDR2: SGHKS, YYEKEE (reference sequence). V was clipped by 2 bases and J by 4 bases; unmatched bases: 3. This CDR3 spans 14 amino acids.

The chain has TRBV25-1 and TRBJ1-2; 9 bases are shared with TRBD1. Germline-derived CDR1 and CDR2 are MGHDK and SYGVNS. V was pared by 11 bases and J by 8 bases, with 9 bases of the junction left unmatched. The CDR3 totals 12 residues. CDR3 DNA sequence: TGTGCCTCCCACACAGGGGGCGGCGGCTACACCTTC. It is translated as CASHTGGGGYTF.

The chain links TRBV18 to TRBJ2-6, with D perhaps TRBD1 (6 bases). The CDR3 covers 17 residues. Germline V lookup: CDR1 KGHSH, CDR2 LQKENI. Trimming left V 6 bases short and J 0 bases short, with 15 bases between. CDR3 sequence reads: CASSDRDTYSGANVLTF. As DNA, the CDR3 is TGTGCCAGCTCGGACCGGGACACATACTCTGGGGCCAACGTCCTGACTTTC.

The chain is built from TRBV6-6 and TRBJ1-3, with D unclear. The CDR3 totals 13 residues. V was trimmed by 8 bases and J by 0 bases, leaving 8 bases between them. Germline loops: CDR1 MNHNY, CDR2 SVGAGI (reference sequence). The CDR3 DNA reads TGTGCCAGCCTGGAGAACTCTGGAAACACCATATATTTT. This sequence encodes CASLENSGNTIYF.

About this clone: At the DNA level, this CDR3 is encoded by other sequences in the same sample as well. The chain is built from TRBV27 and TRBJ2-7; D perhaps matches TRBD2 (5 bases). V dropped 2 bases and J dropped 7 bases, with 6 bases sitting between them. This CDR3 is built from 11 residues. CDR1 and CDR2 from the germline V gene are MNHEY and SMNVEV (reference sequence). The CDR3 here is CASSLGGEQYF. The CDR3 nucleotides are TGTGCCAGCAGTTTAGGAGGAGAGCAGTACTTC.

The J gene is TRBJ2-7, the V gene TRBV7-9; D perhaps matches TRBD2 (6 bases). The CDR3 runs 11 residues. V shed 8 bases and J shed 4 bases, with 9 bases lying between them. CDR1 is SEHNR, CDR2 FQNEAQ, per germline (reference sequence). The CDR3 region is CASGLFYEQYF. CDR3 DNA: TGTGCCAGCGGACTATTTTACGAGCAGTACTTC.

J is TRBJ2-7 and V is TRBV7-8; 13 nucleotides align to TRBD2. The CDR3 loop spans 16 amino acids. The ends lost 5 bases at V and 4 bases at J; junction bases unmatched: 8. Germline V gives CDR1 SGHVS, CDR2 FQNEAQ. The CDR3 here is CASSREGLAGKYEQYF. As DNA, the CDR3 is TGTGCCAGCAGCCGAGAGGGACTAGCGGGAAAGTACGAGCAGTACTTC.

The chain carries TRBV23-1 and TRBJ2-5; a weak D match, TRBD1 (6 bases). TRBV23-1 belongs to the ORF category, with a function that is uncertain. The CDR3 length is 16 residues. V lost 2 bases to trimming and J lost 5 bases, with 18 bases between them. The CDR3 region is CASSQSKSQGWETQYF. CDR3 nucleotide sequence: TGCGCCAGCAGTCAAAGTAAGTCCCAGGGGTGGGAGACCCAGTACTTC.

The genes are TRBV4-3 and TRBJ2-1; D may be TRBD2 (6 bases). V was shortened by 0 bases and J by 0 bases, with 9 bases between the two germline ends. This CDR3 region has 16 residues. Germline V CDR1 and CDR2: LGHNA, YSLEER. CDR3 loop: CASSQDGRGSYNEQFF. For the CDR3, the DNA is TGCGCCAGCAGCCAAGATGGGCGGGGCTCCTACAATGAGCAGTTCTTC.

The CDR3 region is CASSPQTGGAETQYF. The CDR3 DNA reads as TGTGCCAGCTCACCACAGACAGGGGGCGCGGAGACCCAGTACTTC. The V and J genes are TRBV18 and TRBJ2-5, with 10 bases identical to TRBD1. Germline assignment: CDR1 KGHSH and CDR2 LQKENI. J gave up 5 bases and V 1 base, and 4 bases lay outside the gene matches. This CDR3 is 15 amino acids long. Supplemented by reference TRBV18 and TRBJ2-5, the full variable domain reads NAGVMQNPRHLVRRRGQEARLRCSPMKGHSHVYWYRQLPEEGLKFMVYLQKENIIDESGMPKERFSAEFPKEGPSILRIQQVVRGDSAAYFCASSPQTGGAETQYFGPGTRLLVL.

The chain uses TRBV6-5 and TRBJ2-7; 8 bases agree with TRBD2. From germline, CDR1 is MNHEY and CDR2 SVGAGI. V trimming: 6 bases; J trimming: 0 bases; junction bases outside the gene matches: 7. CDR3 length: 15 residues. The CDR3 DNA is TGTGCCAGCAGCCGGGGGGGGACATCCTCCTACGAGCAGTACTTC. It specifies CASSRGGTSSYEQYF.

V and J are TRBV27 and TRBJ2-7; TRBD2 agrees at 12 bases. CDR3 length equals 15 residues. The V gene's germline CDR1 is MNHEY and CDR2 SMNVEV (reference sequence). V gave up 6 bases and J gave up 2 bases; unmatched junction bases: 5. The CDR3 nucleotides are TGTGCCAGCAGAACCAGGACTAGCGGGACCTACGAGCAGTACTTC. Its translation is CASRTRTSGTYEQYF.

The CDR3 sequence: CASSVDRGNTEAFF. In nucleotides, the CDR3 is TGTGCCAGCAGTGTTGACAGGGGTAACACTGAAGCTTTCTTT. The chain joins TRBV25-1 to TRBJ1-1, with 8 bases lining up with TRBD1. This CDR3 comprises 14 residues. Germline-derived CDR1 and CDR2 are MGHDK and SYGVNS. Unmatched junction bases numbered 3, after V lost 4 bases and J lost 2 bases.

This clone showed up just once. The chain recombines TRBV27 with TRBJ1-6; D unresolved. The CDR3 contains 16 residues. The germline gives CDR1 MNHEY, CDR2 SMNVEV (reference sequence). Trimming shortened V by 5 bases and J by 0 bases, and 11 bases separated the two germline ends. This CDR3 reads CASSPRESSYNSPLHF. DNA for the CDR3: TGTGCCAGCAGTCCGAGAGAAAGCTCCTATAATTCACCCCTCCACTTT.

This clone was seen more than once but under ten times. The DNA for the CDR3 is TGTGCCAGCAGTTACTCGACTCATGAGCAGTTCTTC. Residues: CASSYSTHEQFF. The V gene is TRBV6-2 or TRBV6-3, the J gene TRBJ2-1, with D hard to call. The CDR3 has 12 residues. Germline V gives CDR1 MNHEY, CDR2 SVGEGT. Deletions cut 0 bases from V and 8 bases from J, with 5 bases between.